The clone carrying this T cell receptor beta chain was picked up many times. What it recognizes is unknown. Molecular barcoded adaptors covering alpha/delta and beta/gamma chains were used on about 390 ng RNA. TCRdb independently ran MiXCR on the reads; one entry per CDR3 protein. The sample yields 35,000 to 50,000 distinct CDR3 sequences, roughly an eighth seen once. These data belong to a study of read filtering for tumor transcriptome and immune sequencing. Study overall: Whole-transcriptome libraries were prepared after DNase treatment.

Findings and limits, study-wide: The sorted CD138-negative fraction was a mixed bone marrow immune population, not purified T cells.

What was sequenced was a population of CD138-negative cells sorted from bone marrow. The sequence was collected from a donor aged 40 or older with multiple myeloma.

The CDR3 coding sequence is TGTGCCACCAGTGATCAAAGACCCGGGCCCTACAATGAGCAGTTCTTC. Protein product: CATSDQRPGPYNEQFF. The chain is built from TRBV24-1 and TRBJ2-1; D is undetermined. With 3 bases removed from V and 2 bases from J, the gap between germline ends came to 13 bases. The CDR3 length is 16 residues. Per germline, CDR1 KGHDR and CDR2 SFDVKD.